A single sample gave rise to the 15 T cell receptor beta chains below, sequenced in a study of T cell responses to AZD1222 COVID-19 vaccine. Profiling relied on immunoSEQ multiplex PCR, and the TCRdb table lists in-frame clones only, not all of them. The data show approximately 30,000 clones, around nine tenths seen once. Sequencing was performed on peripheral blood, taken on day 0 of AZD1222 vaccination. The receptors originated from an adult in good health.

The V gene is TRBV6-5, the J gene TRBJ2-2, with 8 bases matching TRBD1. Germline lookup yields CDR1 MNHEY and CDR2 SVGAGI. V dropped 8 bases and J dropped 2; count of bases not matched to a gene: 7. The CDR3 runs 15 residues. This CDR3 is CASFTGGTNTGELFF. The CDR3 DNA reads as TGTGCCAGCTTCACAGGGGGTACCAACACCGGGGAGCTGTTTTTT.

The chain uses TRBV7-2 and TRBJ1-5; D perhaps matches TRBD1 (5 bases). Per germline, CDR1 SGHTA and CDR2 FQGNSA. The CDR3 has 15 amino acids. Trimming removed 5 bases from V and 3 bases from J, with 14 bases in between. The CDR3 DNA is TGTGCCAGCAGCCCCTCTGGGGGGACCAATCAGCCCCAGCATTTT. Translation: CASSPSGGTNQPQHF.

The chain couples TRBV6-1 to TRBJ1-2; D might be TRBD1 (5 bases). The germline gives CDR1 MNHNS, CDR2 SASEGT. CDR3 length: 15 amino acids. V lost 0 bases and J 7 bases, leaving 15 bases between the germline ends. CDR3 sequence reads: CASSEAGRGMGGYTF. The CDR3 DNA is TGTGCCAGCAGTGAAGCGGGAAGGGGAATGGGTGGCTACACCTTC.

The chain employs TRBV3-1 (or the pseudogene TRBV3-2) and TRBJ1-2, with D uncertain. Germline CDR1 reads LGHDT; CDR2 reads YNNKEL (reference sequence). The V and J ends lost 0 bases and 8 bases respectively, with 13 bases between them. CDR3 size: 14 residues. CDR3 nucleotides: TGTGCCAGCAGCCAAGAGGACGGGGTCGGCGGCTACACCTTC. This codes for CASSQEDGVGGYTF.

The gene calls are TRBV3-1 (or the pseudogene TRBV3-2) and TRBJ2-7; no clear D gene. CDR1 is LGHDT, CDR2 YNNKEL, per germline (reference sequence). The CDR3 loop spans 11 amino acids. V gave up 2 bases and J gave up 3 bases, with 2 bases separating them. CDR3 DNA: TGTGCCAGCAGCCAAAACTACGAGCAGTACTTC. It is translated as CASSQNYEQYF.

This chain uses TRBV15 with TRBJ2-2; the match to TRBD2 covers 13 bases. Per the germline V gene, CDR1 is LNHNV and CDR2 is YYDKDF (reference sequence). The V and J ends lost 5 bases and 7 bases, in that order; junction bases with no gene match: 7. The CDR3 is made up of 16 amino acids. CDR3 sequence reads: CATSGPGLAGIGELFF. The CDR3 bases are TGTGCCACCAGCGGCCCGGGACTAGCGGGAATCGGGGAGCTGTTTTTT.

The J gene is TRBJ2-1, the V gene TRBV12-3 or TRBV12-4; tentative D call: TRBD2 (6 bases). The CDR3 loop spans 12 amino acids. Trimming took 6 bases from V and 9 from J, leaving 12 bases between them. CDR3 coding DNA: TGTGCCAGCAGGGACGGAGGGGTTGAGCAGTTCTTC. Translating it yields CASRDGGVEQFF.

The chain employs TRBV24-1 and TRBJ2-1; TRBD1 is a possible D gene (5 bases). The CDR3 runs 15 residues. Looked up from germline, CDR1 is KGHDR and CDR2 is SFDVKD. Trimming removed 2 bases from V and 8 bases from J, with 15 bases in between. CDR3 amino acids: CATSDYPTLGDEQFF. DNA for the CDR3: TGTGCCACCAGTGATTACCCGACCCTAGGGGATGAGCAGTTCTTC.

This clone is a singleton in its sample. This chain links TRBV9 with TRBJ1-3; D unclear. The CDR3 consists of 13 residues. Germline CDR1 SGDLS, CDR2 YYNGEE. V lost 4 bases, J lost 5 bases, and 10 bases lay in between. The CDR3 loop is CASSPGSRNTIYF. The CDR3 DNA sequence: TGTGCCAGCAGCCCCGGTTCCCGAAACACCATATATTTT.

The J gene is TRBJ1-2, the V gene TRBV28, with a tentative D call TRBD1 (5 bases). The CDR3 spans 14 residues. The V gene lost 1 base and the J gene lost 2 bases, with 8 bases spanning the gap. CDR1 MDHEN and CDR2 SYDVKM come from the germline V gene. CDR3 amino acids: CASSLSQGNYGYTF. CDR3 coding DNA: TGTGCCAGCAGTTTATCCCAGGGCAACTATGGCTACACCTTC.

V is TRBV27 and J is TRBJ2-3, with D perhaps being TRBD1 or TRBD2 (5 bases each). In germline, CDR1 is MNHEY, CDR2 SMNVEV (reference sequence). Trimming stripped 2 bases from V and 2 bases from J, with 8 bases between. The CDR3 sequence is 14 residues long. As DNA, the CDR3 is TGTGCCAGCAGTTTAAGGGACGCCACAGATACGCAGTATTTT. It encodes CASSLRDATDTQYF.

The CDR3 DNA follows: TGTGCCAGCAGCTTAGCGTTGAGCCTTAACACCGGGGAGCTGTTTTTT. The encoded protein is CASSLALSLNTGELFF. This chain links TRBV7-8 with TRBJ2-2; no clear D gene. Deletions cut 0 bases from V and 2 bases from J, with 10 bases between. This CDR3 comprises 16 residues. Germline values: CDR1 SGHVS, CDR2 FQNEAQ.

V and J are TRBV12-3 or TRBV12-4 and TRBJ1-2, with D uncertain. The V and J ends lost 3 bases and 8 bases respectively, with 13 bases between them. This CDR3 region has 13 residues. The CDR3 sequence is CASSFGGKVGYTF. CDR3 DNA sequence: TGTGCCAGCAGTTTTGGCGGCAAAGTGGGCTACACCTTC.

CDR3 nucleotide sequence: TGTGCCACCAGTGGGGACAGGGGTTCCTACAATGAGCAGTTCTTC. This encodes CATSGDRGSYNEQFF. The chain couples TRBV24-1 to TRBJ2-1; 10 bases agree with TRBD1. This CDR3 has 15 amino acids. The V gene's germline CDR1 is KGHDR and CDR2 SFDVKD. After removal of 5 bases from V and 1 base from J, the junction contained 1 base not matched to a gene.

The chain uses TRBV29-1 and TRBJ2-3; tentative D call: TRBD2 (5 bases). V lost 4 bases and J lost 11, with 19 bases in between. The germline V gene has CDR1 SQVTM and CDR2 ANQGSEA. The CDR3 is 13 residues long. The CDR3 is CSVAEGAGSRQYF. The CDR3 region has the DNA TGCAGCGTTGCTGAGGGAGCCGGGTCAAGGCAGTATTTT.